This T cell receptor (beta chain) originates from a study of blood T cell repertoires in COVID-19. Per germline, CDR1 GTSNPN and CDR2 SVGIG (reference sequence). The CDR3 contains 13 residues. V shed 1 base and J shed 3 bases, with 9 bases lying between them. The repertoire was sequenced with immunoSEQ multiplex PCR; TCRdb's copy has only in-frame clones and lacks some. Of a few hundred thousand clones detected, around 90% appear once; the ten largest clones hold 2% to 2.5%. Sequencing was done on a sample of peripheral blood. The chain combines TRBV30 with TRBJ1-2; maybe TRBD1 (5 bases). This sequence was found in a woman in her fifties or sixties who had recovered from COVID-19. In nucleotides, the CDR3 is TGTGCCTGGAGTGAGGGGTGGGACTATGGCTACACCTTC. Protein: CAWSEGWDYGYTF.